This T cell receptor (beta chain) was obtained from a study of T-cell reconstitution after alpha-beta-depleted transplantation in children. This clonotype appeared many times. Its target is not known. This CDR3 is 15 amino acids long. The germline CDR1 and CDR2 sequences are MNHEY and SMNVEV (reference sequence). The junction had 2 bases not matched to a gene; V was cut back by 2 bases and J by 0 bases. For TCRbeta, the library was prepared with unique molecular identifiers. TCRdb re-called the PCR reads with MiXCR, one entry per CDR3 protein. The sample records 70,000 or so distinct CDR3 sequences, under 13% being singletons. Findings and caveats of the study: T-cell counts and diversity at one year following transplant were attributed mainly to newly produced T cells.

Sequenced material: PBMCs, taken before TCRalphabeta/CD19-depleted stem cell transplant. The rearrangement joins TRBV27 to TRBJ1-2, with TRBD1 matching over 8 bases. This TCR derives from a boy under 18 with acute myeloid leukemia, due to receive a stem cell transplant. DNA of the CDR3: TGTGCCAGCAGTTTAAGGACAGGGTCTAACTATGGCTACACCTTC. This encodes CASSLRTGSNYGYTF.